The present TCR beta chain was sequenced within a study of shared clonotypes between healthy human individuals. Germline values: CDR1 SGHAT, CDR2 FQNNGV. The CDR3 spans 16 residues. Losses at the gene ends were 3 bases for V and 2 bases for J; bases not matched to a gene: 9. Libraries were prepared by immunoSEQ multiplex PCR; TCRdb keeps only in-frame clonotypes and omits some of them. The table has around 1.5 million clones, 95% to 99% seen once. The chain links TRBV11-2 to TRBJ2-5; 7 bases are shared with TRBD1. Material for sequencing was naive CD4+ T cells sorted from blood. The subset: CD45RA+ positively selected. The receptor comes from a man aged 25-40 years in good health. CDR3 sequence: CASSFSPARGQETQYF. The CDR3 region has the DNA TGTGCCAGCAGCTTCTCCCCAGCCAGGGGGCAAGAGACCCAGTACTTC. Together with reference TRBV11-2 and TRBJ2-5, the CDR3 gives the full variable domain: EAGVAQSPRYKIIEKRQSVAFWCNPISGHATLYWYQQILGQGPKLLIQFQNNGVVDDSQLPKDRFSAERLKGVDSTLKIQPAKLEDSAVYLCASSFSPARGQETQYFGPGTRLLVL.